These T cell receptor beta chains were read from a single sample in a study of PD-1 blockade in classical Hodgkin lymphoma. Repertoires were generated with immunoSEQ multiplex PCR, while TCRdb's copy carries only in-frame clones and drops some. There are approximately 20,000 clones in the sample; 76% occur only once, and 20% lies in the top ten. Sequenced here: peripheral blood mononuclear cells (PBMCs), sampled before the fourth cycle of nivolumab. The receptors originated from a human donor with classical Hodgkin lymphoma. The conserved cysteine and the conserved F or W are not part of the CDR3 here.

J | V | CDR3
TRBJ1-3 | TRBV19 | ASSYSGNTIY
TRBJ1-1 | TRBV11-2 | ASSPYRGLGAEAF
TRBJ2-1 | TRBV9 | ASRAGLGLAGGNEQF
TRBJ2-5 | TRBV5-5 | ASSLEIAGAKETQY
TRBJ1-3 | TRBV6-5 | ASSYQKGGGNTIY
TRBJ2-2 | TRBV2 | ASSESFAGELF
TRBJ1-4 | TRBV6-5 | ASSYSGEKLF
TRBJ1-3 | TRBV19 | ASSIDHGSGNTIY
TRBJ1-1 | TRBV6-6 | ASSPIQANTEAF
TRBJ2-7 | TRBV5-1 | ASSIAGGSYEQY
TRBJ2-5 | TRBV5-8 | ASLRGPLQETQY
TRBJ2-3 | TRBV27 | ASSLDGISTDTQY
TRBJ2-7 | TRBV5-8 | ASSPKTSGGYEQY
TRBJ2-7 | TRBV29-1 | SVGLASEQY
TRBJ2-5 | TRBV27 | ASSLSWRDFRETQY
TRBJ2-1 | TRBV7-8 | ASSFSGVVNEQF
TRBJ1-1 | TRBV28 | ASSSGSFEAF
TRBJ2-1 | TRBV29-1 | SVAWTTGTNEQF
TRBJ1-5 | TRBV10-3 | AISESESQPQH
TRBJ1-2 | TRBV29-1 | SVGQGLGYT
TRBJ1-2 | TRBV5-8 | ASSIKQGGGYT
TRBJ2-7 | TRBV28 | ASTSPGGREQY
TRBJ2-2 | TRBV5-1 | ASSFGGGARSTGELF